The T cell receptor beta chain under discussion was sequenced for a study of T cell responses to AZD1222 COVID-19 vaccine. V lost 5 bases and J lost 4; bases outside the gene matches: 11. Germline CDR1 reads MDHEN; CDR2 reads SYDVKM. The CDR3 is 16 amino acids. TCRdb keeps only in-frame clones here, not all; method: immunoSEQ multiplex PCR. In the table there are approximately 150,000 clones, around 89% of which are singletons. This chain connects TRBV28 to TRBJ1-5, with 7 bases matching TRBD1. The sample in question was peripheral blood, obtained on day 0 of AZD1222 vaccination. This receptor was taken from an adult in good health. The CDR3 region is CASSVYRGVRNQPQHF. The DNA for the CDR3 is TGTGCCAGCAGTGTATACAGGGGAGTGAGAAATCAGCCCCAGCATTTT.